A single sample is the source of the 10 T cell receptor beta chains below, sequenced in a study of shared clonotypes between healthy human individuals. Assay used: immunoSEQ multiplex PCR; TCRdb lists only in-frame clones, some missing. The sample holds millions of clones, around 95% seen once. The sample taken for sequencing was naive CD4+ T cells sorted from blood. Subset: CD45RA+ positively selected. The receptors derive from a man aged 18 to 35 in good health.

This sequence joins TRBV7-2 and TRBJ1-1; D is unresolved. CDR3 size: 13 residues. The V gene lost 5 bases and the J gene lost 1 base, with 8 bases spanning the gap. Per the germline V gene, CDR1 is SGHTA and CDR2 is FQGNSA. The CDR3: CASSPPENTEAFF. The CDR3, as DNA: TGTGCCAGCAGCCCTCCAGAGAACACTGAAGCTTTCTTT.

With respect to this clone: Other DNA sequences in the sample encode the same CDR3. CDR3 amino acids: CASTGQETQYF. As DNA, the CDR3 is TGTGCCAGTACAGGTCAAGAGACCCAGTACTTC. The chain couples TRBV6-1 to TRBJ2-5, with a weak D call TRBD1 (5 bases). This CDR3 has 11 amino acids. With 9 bases removed from V and 2 bases from J, the gap between germline ends came to 7 bases. Germline V lookup: CDR1 MNHNS, CDR2 SASEGT.

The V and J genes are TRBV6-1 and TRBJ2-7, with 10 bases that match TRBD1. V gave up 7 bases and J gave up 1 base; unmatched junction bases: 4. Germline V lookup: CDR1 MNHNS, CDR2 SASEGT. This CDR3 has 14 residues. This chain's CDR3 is CASNRDRGSYEQYF. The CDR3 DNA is TGTGCCAGCAATCGGGACAGGGGATCCTACGAGCAGTACTTC.

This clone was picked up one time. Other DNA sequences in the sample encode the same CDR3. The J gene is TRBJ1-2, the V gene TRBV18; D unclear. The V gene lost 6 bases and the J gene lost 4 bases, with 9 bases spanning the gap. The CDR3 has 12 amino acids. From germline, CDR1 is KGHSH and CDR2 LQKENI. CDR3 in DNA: TGTGCCAGCTCCCCGATCGGCTATGGCTACACCTTC. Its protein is CASSPIGYGYTF.

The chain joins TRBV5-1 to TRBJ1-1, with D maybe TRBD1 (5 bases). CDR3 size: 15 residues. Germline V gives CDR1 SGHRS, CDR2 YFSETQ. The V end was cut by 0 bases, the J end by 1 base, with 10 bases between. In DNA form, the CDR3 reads TGCGCCAGCAGCTTGGATTCAGGGTCGAACACTGAAGCTTTCTTT. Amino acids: CASSLDSGSNTEAFF.

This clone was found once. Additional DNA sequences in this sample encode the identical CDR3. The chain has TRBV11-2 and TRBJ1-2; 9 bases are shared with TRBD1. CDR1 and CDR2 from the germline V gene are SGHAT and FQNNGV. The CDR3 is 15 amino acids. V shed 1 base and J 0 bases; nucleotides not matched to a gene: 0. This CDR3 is CASSLGTGANYGYTF. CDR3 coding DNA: TGTGCCAGCAGCTTAGGGACAGGGGCTAACTATGGCTACACCTTC.

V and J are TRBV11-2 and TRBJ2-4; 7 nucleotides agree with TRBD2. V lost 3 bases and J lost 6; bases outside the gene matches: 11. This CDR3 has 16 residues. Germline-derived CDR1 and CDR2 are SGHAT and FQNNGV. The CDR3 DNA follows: TGTGCCAGCAGCTTCCCCCTACGTGGCGGGGGAAACATTCAGTACTTC. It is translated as CASSFPLRGGGNIQYF.

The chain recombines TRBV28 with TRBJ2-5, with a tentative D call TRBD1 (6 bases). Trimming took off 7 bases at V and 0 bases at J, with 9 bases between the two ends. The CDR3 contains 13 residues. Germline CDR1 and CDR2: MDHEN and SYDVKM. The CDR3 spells CASNGQNQETQYF. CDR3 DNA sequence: TGTGCCAGCAATGGACAGAACCAAGAGACCCAGTACTTC.

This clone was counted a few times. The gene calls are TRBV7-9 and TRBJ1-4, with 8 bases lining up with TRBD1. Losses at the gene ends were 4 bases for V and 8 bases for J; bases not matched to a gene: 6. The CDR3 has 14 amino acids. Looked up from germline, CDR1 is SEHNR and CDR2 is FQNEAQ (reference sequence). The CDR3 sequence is CASSWTGIYEKLFF. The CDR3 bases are TGTGCCAGCAGCTGGACAGGGATATACGAAAAACTGTTTTTT.

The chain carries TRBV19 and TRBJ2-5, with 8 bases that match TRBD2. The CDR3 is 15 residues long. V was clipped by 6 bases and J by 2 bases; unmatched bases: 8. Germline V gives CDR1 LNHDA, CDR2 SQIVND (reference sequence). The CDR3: CASSPGGLGQETQYF. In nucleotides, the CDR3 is TGTGCCAGTAGCCCGGGGGGGCTGGGGCAAGAGACCCAGTACTTC.